The present TCR beta chain was sequenced within a study of shared clonotypes between healthy human individuals. Clones were sequenced by immunoSEQ multiplex PCR, and TCRdb holds only the in-frame ones, with some missing. The sample has 450,000 to 500,000 clones; over 70% are singletons. Trimming took 1 base from V and 8 from J, leaving 20 bases between them. Germline CDR1 and CDR2: LGHNA and YSLEER. The CDR3 is 17 residues long. This TCR was sampled from a woman aged 40 to 49 in good health. Some clones in this sample may be carry-over from other donors' samples. Sequencing was carried out using PBMCs. V is TRBV4-3 and J is TRBJ2-2; no definite D call. In DNA form, the CDR3 reads TGCGCCAGCAGCCAAGGTACCCCGAGGCTCACGGGTGGGGAGCTGTTTTTT. Translation gives CASSQGTPRLTGGELFF.